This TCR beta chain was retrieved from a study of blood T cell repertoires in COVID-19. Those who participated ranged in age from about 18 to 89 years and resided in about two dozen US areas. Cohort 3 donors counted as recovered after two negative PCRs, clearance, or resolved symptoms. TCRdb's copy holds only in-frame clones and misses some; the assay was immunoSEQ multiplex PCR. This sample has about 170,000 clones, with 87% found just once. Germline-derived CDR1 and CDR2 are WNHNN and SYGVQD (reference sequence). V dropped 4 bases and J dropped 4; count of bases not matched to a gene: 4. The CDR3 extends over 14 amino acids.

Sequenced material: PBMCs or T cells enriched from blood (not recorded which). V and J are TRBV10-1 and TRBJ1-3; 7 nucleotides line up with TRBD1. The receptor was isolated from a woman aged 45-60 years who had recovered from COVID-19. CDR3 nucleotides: TGCGCCAGCAGTGCGGGACAGCGGGGAAACACCATATATTTT. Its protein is CASSAGQRGNTIYF.